This T cell receptor beta chain appears in the sequencing data of a study of cytomegalovirus exposure and HLA in healthy donors. In the study overall: Among the roughly 400 genotyped donors, 65% to 90% were placed in the Caucasian-associated ancestry cluster. Findings and caveats of the study: Some V segments could not be told apart, so they were left out, TRBV6-2 and TRBV6-3 among them.

Both 60 Vbeta primers and 13 Jbeta primers went into the PCR. Repertoires were generated with immunoSEQ multiplex PCR, while TCRdb's copy carries only in-frame clones and drops some. The sample contains tens of thousands of clones, approximately 71% of which appear only once. Comments on this clone: Its antigen remains unknown.

From germline, CDR1 is MNHEY and CDR2 SMNVEV (reference sequence). Trimming cost V 9 bases and J 5 bases, with 22 bases left between them. The CDR3 has 15 amino acids. The specimen sequenced was PBMCs. The V and J genes are TRBV27 and TRBJ1-1; a weak D match, TRBD1 (5 bases). The sequence was collected from a man aged 25 to 45 in good health and CMV-seronegative. The CDR3 sequence: CASLEYRGMGTEAFF. The CDR3 bases are TGTGCCAGTTTGGAATACCGGGGGATGGGAACTGAAGCTTTCTTT.